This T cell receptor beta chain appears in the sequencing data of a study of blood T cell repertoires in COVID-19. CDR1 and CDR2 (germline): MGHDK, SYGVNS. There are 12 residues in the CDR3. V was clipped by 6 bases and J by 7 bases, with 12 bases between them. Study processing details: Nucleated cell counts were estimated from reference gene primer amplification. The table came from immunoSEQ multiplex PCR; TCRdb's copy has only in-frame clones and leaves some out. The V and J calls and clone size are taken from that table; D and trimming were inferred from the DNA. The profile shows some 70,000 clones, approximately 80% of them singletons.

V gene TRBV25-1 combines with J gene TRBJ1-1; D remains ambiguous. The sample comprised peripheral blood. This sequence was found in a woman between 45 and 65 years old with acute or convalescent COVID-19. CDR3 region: CASRKAGVEAFF. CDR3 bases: TGTGCCAGCAGGAAAGCGGGAGTTGAAGCTTTCTTT.